This TCR beta chain was found in a study of blood T cell repertoires in COVID-19. Study at large: Sites in the United States, Italy and Spain provided acute and convalescent COVID-19 samples. T cells, B-cell-depleted T cells, or PBMCs provided the cDNA or gDNA that served as material.

Original analysis: Estimation of nucleated cell counts was performed using reference gene primer amplification. Libraries were prepared by immunoSEQ multiplex PCR; TCRdb keeps only in-frame clonotypes and omits some of them. V and J calls and clone size are given by that table; D and trimming were obtained from the DNA. The sample includes 250,000 to 300,000 clones, 85% to 90% seen only once; the top ten take around 3.6%. This CDR3 has 9 residues. CDR1 and CDR2 (germline): MGHDK, SYGVNS. This clone has only a few counts. At one end, the junction sequence differs from germline, possibly due to a read error.

Sequencing used peripheral blood. V is TRBV25-1 and J is TRBJ2-5; D ambiguous. This clonotype was sampled from a man aged 18 to 30 with active or convalescent COVID-19. CDR3 nucleotides: TGTGCCAGCAGCCCGTCATCGGACTTC. Amino acid sequence: CASSPSSDF.